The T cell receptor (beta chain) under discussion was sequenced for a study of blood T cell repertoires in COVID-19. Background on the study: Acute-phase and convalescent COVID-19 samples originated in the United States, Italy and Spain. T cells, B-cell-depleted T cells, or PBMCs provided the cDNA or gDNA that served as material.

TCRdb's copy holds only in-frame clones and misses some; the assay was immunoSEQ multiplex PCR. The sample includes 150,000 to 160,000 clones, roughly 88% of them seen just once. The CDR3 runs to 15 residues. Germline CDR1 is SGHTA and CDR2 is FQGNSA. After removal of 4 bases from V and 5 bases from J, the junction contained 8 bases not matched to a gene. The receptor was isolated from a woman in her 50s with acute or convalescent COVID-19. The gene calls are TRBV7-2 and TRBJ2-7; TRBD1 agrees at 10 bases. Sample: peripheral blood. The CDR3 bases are TGTGCCAGCAGCTCCCGGACAGGGGGAATCCACGAGCAGTACTTC. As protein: CASSSRTGGIHEQYF.